These 21 T cell receptor beta chains share one sample of origin, sequenced in a study of blood T cell repertoires in COVID-19. Assay used: immunoSEQ multiplex PCR; TCRdb lists only in-frame clones, some missing. This table has some 250,000 clones, over 80% appearing once. The sequenced material came from peripheral blood. Receptor source: a man aged 30-40 years who had recovered from COVID-19.

To note about this clone: At one end the junction does not follow the germline gene, possibly because of a read error. V and J are TRBV5-1 and TRBJ2-1, with 8 nucleotides matching TRBD1. The CDR3 has 17 residues. Germline CDR1 and CDR2: SGHRS and YFSETQ. CDR3 nucleotides: TGCACCAGCAGCTTGGTGGATGGGACAGGCGCCTACAATGAGCAGTTCTTC. Amino acid sequence: CTSSLVDGTGAYNEQFF. Variable domain in full (rest from reference TRBV5-1 and TRBJ2-1): KAGVTQTPRYLIKTRGQQVTLSCSPISGHRSVSWYQQTPGQGLQFLFEYFSETQRNKGNFPGRFSGRQFSNSRSEMNVSTLELGDSALYLCTSSLVDGTGAYNEQFFGPGTRLTVL.

This clone showed up just once. The rearrangement joins TRBV7-3 to TRBJ1-5; D is perhaps TRBD1 (5 bases). Germline V gives CDR1 SGHTA, CDR2 FQGTGA. This CDR3 has 21 residues. V was shortened by 6 bases and J by 2 bases, with 32 bases between the two germline ends. The CDR3 nucleotides read TGTGCCAGCAGTTATCAATCTCCCAGATGTCCGGCAGGGAAAGGCAATCAGCCCCAGCATTTT. Protein sequence: CASSYQSPRCPAGKGNQPQHF.

The chain uses TRBV19 and TRBJ2-7; D is uncertain. CDR1 is LNHDA, CDR2 SQIVND, per germline (reference sequence). CDR3 length equals 11 residues. Trimming left V 8 bases short and J 4 bases short, with 9 bases between. The CDR3: CASLSGYEQYV. The CDR3, as DNA: TGTGCCAGTCTCTCGGGTTACGAGCAGTACGTC.

The chain has TRBV10-2 and TRBJ2-7; D is unresolved. The CDR3 totals 15 residues. Germline V lookup: CDR1 WSHSY, CDR2 SAAADI. The ends were cut back, 8 bases at V and 1 base at J, with 18 bases in the middle. The CDR3 sequence is CASSRGPIDSYEQYF. The CDR3 bases are TGCGCCAGCTCACGAGGCCCGATAGATTCCTACGAGCAGTACTTC.

This clone has only a few counts. The rearrangement joins TRBV4-1 to TRBJ1-1; tentatively, D is TRBD1 (5 bases). The germline V gene encodes CDR1 MGHRA and CDR2 YSYEKL. Trimming removed 4 bases from V and 5 bases from J, with 8 bases in between. This CDR3 has 12 amino acids. The CDR3 spells CASSPQGTEAFF. DNA for the CDR3: TGCGCCAGCAGCCCGCAGGGTACTGAAGCTTTCTTT.

This chain links TRBV29-1 with TRBJ2-1; a possible D gene is TRBD1 (6 bases). V lost 7 bases and J lost 2, with 12 bases in between. The CDR3 runs to 13 residues. Germline assignment: CDR1 SQVTM and CDR2 ANQGSEA. Here the CDR3 DNA reads TGCAGCGGAGTGACAGGTACCTACAATGAGCAGTTCTTC. Amino acids: CSGVTGTYNEQFF.

J is TRBJ1-2 and V is TRBV6-5; D not certain. From germline, CDR1 is MNHEY and CDR2 SVGAGI. The CDR3 extends over 13 amino acids. The germline V and J ends were trimmed by 7 bases and 1 base, with 10 bases remaining between them. In nucleotides, the CDR3 is TGTGCCAGCAAATTTGGCAGTAACTATGGCTACACCTTC. Protein: CASKFGSNYGYTF.

As concerns this clone: The sample has other DNA sequences that encode this CDR3 too. The chain joins TRBV7-9 to TRBJ2-3; TRBD1 agrees at 8 bases. The germline gives CDR1 SEHNR, CDR2 FQNEAQ (reference sequence). V lost 5 bases and J lost 6; bases outside the gene matches: 4. The CDR3 is 13 amino acids. CDR3 bases: TGTGCCAGCAGCCCCAGGGGGCCCGATACGCAGTATTTT. Its protein is CASSPRGPDTQYF.

V and J are TRBV19 and TRBJ1-5; D is perhaps TRBD1 (6 bases). Germline V lookup: CDR1 LNHDA, CDR2 SQIVND (reference sequence). This CDR3 region has 17 residues. The V end lost 3 bases, the J end lost 0 bases, and 15 bases lay between the germline ends. CDR3 amino acids: CASSIQGQNYSNQPQHF. The DNA of the CDR3 is TGTGCCAGTAGTATCCAAGGACAGAATTATAGCAATCAGCCCCAGCATTTT.

The chain carries TRBV5-4 and TRBJ2-5, with 8 positions matching TRBD2. This CDR3 comprises 15 residues. Germline V gives CDR1 SGHNT, CDR2 YYREEE (reference sequence). The trim removed 3 bases at V and 1 base at J, leaving 5 bases unmatched. The CDR3 DNA sequence: TGTGCCAGCAGCTCGAGCGGGGGACCCCAAGAGACCCAGTACTTC. It encodes CASSSSGGPQETQYF.

This sequence joins TRBV10-2 and TRBJ2-7; 12 bases fit TRBD2. The CDR3 sequence is 14 residues long. Germline V lookup: CDR1 WSHSY, CDR2 SAAADI. The V gene end was trimmed by 4 bases and the J gene end by 7 bases; junction bases not matched to a gene: 5. CDR3 DNA sequence: TGCGCCAGCAGTGGGACTAGCGGGGTAGGGGAGCAGTACTTC. Translating gives CASSGTSGVGEQYF.

The genes are TRBV6-5 and TRBJ1-2; D gene uncertain. V was cut by 10 bases and J by 8 bases, with 20 bases left in between. The CDR3 is 13 amino acids. CDR1 is MNHEY and CDR2 is SVGAGI in the germline V gene. The CDR3 nucleotides are TGTGCCACCATGGAGGGATTAAGCCAGGGCTACACCTTC. Translated: CATMEGLSQGYTF.

The chain employs TRBV7-2 and TRBJ1-1, with TRBD1 identical over 9 bases. This CDR3 contains 13 residues. Looked up from germline, CDR1 is SGHTA and CDR2 is FQGNSA. The junction had 3 bases not matched to a gene; V was cut back by 5 bases and J by 5 bases. In DNA form, the CDR3 reads TGTGCCAGCAGCCAGGACAGGGGAACTGAAGCTTTCTTT. This translates into CASSQDRGTEAFF.

V usage is TRBV9 and J usage is TRBJ2-3, with 9 nucleotides matching TRBD2. The CDR3 is made up of 16 amino acids. Germline V gives CDR1 SGDLS, CDR2 YYNGEE. V dropped 4 bases and J dropped 7; count of bases not matched to a gene: 13. CDR3: CASSPRGAGGPNTQYF. The CDR3 bases are TGTGCCAGCAGCCCTCGAGGGGCGGGGGGGCCGAATACGCAGTATTTT.

The chain uses TRBV2 and TRBJ2-2; 8 nucleotides line up with TRBD1. With V trimmed by 6 bases and J by 4 bases, 7 bases remained unmatched. Germline V gives CDR1 SNHLY, CDR2 FYNNEI. This CDR3 has 15 amino acids. CDR3 region: CASSQDRVGTGELFF. CDR3 sequence (DNA): TGTGCCAGCAGCCAGGACAGGGTGGGCACCGGGGAGCTGTTTTTT.

The chain links TRBV11-2 to TRBJ1-3; D remains ambiguous. The V end lost 5 bases, the J end lost 0 bases, and 8 bases lay between the germline ends. In germline, CDR1 is SGHAT, CDR2 FQNNGV. CDR3 length equals 14 residues. The CDR3 DNA reads as TGTGCCAGCAGCCGAGATTTCTCTGGAAACACCATATATTTT. It codes for CASSRDFSGNTIYF. Filled out from reference TRBV11-2 and TRBJ1-3, the complete variable domain reads EAGVAQSPRYKIIEKRQSVAFWCNPISGHATLYWYQQILGQGPKLLIQFQNNGVVDDSQLPKDRFSAERLKGVDSTLKIQPAKLEDSAVYLCASSRDFSGNTIYFGEGSWLTVV.

This chain joins TRBV5-4 and TRBJ2-5; TRBD2 matches at 15 bases. The CDR3 extends over 17 amino acids. Germline lookup yields CDR1 SGHNT and CDR2 YYREEE (reference sequence). V shed 4 bases and J 8 bases; nucleotides not matched to a gene: 12. The CDR3 is CASSPGTSGGRAKTQYF. Here the CDR3 DNA reads TGTGCCAGCAGCCCCGGGACTAGCGGGGGGCGGGCGAAAACCCAGTACTTC.

The chain links TRBV7-2 to TRBJ2-1; the match to TRBD1 covers 9 bases. This CDR3 has 14 amino acids. Germline CDR1 reads SGHTA; CDR2 reads FQGNSA. V was pared by 6 bases and J by 6 bases, with 6 bases of the junction left unmatched. The CDR3 reads CASSGGQGFNEQFF. The CDR3 DNA follows: TGTGCCAGCAGTGGGGGACAGGGTTTCAATGAGCAGTTCTTC.

The gene calls are TRBV7-3 and TRBJ1-1; D unclear. This CDR3 contains 13 residues. Germline V gene data show CDR1 as SGHTA and CDR2 as FQGTGA. Trimming left V 5 bases short and J 0 bases short, with 7 bases between. The CDR3 nucleotides read TGTGCCAGCAGCACCAGTATGAACACTGAAGCTTTCTTT. It encodes CASSTSMNTEAFF.

V gene TRBV3-1 (or the pseudogene TRBV3-2) combines with J gene TRBJ2-6; 12 positions agree with TRBD1. The ends lost 3 bases at V and 4 bases at J; junction bases unmatched: 13. CDR3 length: 20 residues. Germline V gene sequence: CDR1 LGHDT, CDR2 YNNKEL (reference sequence). The DNA for the CDR3 is TGTGCCAGCAGCCACCGTACGGCGGGGACAGGGGGCTTCGGGGCCAACGTCCTGACTTTC. It is translated as CASSHRTAGTGGFGANVLTF.

The chain couples TRBV19 to TRBJ2-3, with 10 bases fitting TRBD1. The CDR3 sequence is 17 residues long. CDR1 LNHDA and CDR2 SQIVND come from the germline V gene (reference sequence). V shed 3 bases, J shed 1 base, and the junction held 7 bases outside the gene matches. CDR3 sequence reads: CASSMGRTGGRTDTQYF. As DNA, the CDR3 is TGTGCCAGTAGTATGGGTAGGACAGGGGGGCGCACAGATACGCAGTATTTT. Variable domain in full (rest from reference TRBV19 and TRBJ2-3): DGGITQSPKYLFRKEGQNVTLSCEQNLNHDAMYWYRQDPGQGLRLIYYSQIVNDFQKGDIAEGYSVSREKKESFPLTVTSAQKNPTAFYLCASSMGRTGGRTDTQYFGPGTRLTVL.